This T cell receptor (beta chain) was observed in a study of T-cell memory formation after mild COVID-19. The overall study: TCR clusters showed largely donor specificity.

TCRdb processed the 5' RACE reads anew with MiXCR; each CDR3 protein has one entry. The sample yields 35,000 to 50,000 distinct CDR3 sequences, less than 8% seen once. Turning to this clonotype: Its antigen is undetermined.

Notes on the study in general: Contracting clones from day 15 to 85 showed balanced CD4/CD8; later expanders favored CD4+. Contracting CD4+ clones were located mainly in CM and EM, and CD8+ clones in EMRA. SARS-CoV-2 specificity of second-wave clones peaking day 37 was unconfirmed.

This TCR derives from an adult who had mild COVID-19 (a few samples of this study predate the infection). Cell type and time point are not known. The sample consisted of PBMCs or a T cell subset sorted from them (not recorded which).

The CDR3 is CASTRGSSGGYTEAFF. The DNA of the CDR3 is TGTGCCAGCACCCGGGGGTCGTCAGGGGGCTACACTGAAGCTTTCTTT. This chain connects TRBV5-5 to TRBJ1-1; 8 bases are shared with TRBD1. Per the germline V gene, CDR1 is SGHKS and CDR2 is YYEKEE (reference sequence). The CDR3 contains 16 residues. With V trimmed by 6 bases and J by 3 bases, 13 bases remained unmatched.